Following are 3 T cell receptor beta chains from one sample sequenced in a study of control samples from healthy donors and cancer patients. TCRdb's table, derived via immunoSEQ multiplex PCR, lists solely in-frame clones and lacks some. The sample has around 130,000 clones, 70% to 90% seen once. The material sequenced was blood. These TCRs come from a man aged 50-60 years in good health.

The chain uses TRBV15 and TRBJ2-5; either TRBD1 or TRBD2 may fit D (5 bases each). Trimming took 0 bases from V and 4 from J, leaving 12 bases between them. The germline V gene encodes CDR1 LNHNV and CDR2 YYDKDF (reference sequence). The CDR3 runs 15 residues. CDR3 protein: CATSRDRGQGETQYF. As DNA, the CDR3 is TGTGCCACCAGCAGAGATCGAGGGCAGGGAGAGACCCAGTACTTC.

This sequence joins TRBV3-1 (or the pseudogene TRBV3-2) and TRBJ2-5, with 11 bases identical to TRBD2. The CDR3 covers 16 residues. Per germline, CDR1 LGHDT and CDR2 YNNKEL (reference sequence). The trim removed 4 bases at V and 5 bases at J, leaving 9 bases unmatched. CDR3 in DNA: TGTGCCAGCAGCCCGGCGAATAGCGGGGGGGCGGAGACCCAGTACTTC. This sequence encodes CASSPANSGGAETQYF.

This clone was observed once. This chain joins TRBV28 and TRBJ2-2; 10 positions agree with TRBD1. The length of the CDR3 is 17 residues. Germline loops: CDR1 MDHEN, CDR2 SYDVKM. Trimming took 3 bases from V and 7 from J; bases not matched to a gene: 11. The CDR3 DNA is TGTGCCAGCAGTTTCTCTCGGGGGACAGGGGCCATCGGGGAGCTGTTTTTT. It codes for CASSFSRGTGAIGELFF.